Shown below are 26 T cell receptor beta chains from a single sample sequenced in a study of patients and donors after allogeneic stem cell transplantation. TCRdb itself ran the RT-PCR reads through MiXCR, one entry per CDR3 protein. The sample includes approximately 140,000 distinct CDR3 sequences, approximately 37% of them seen just once. Sequencing was done on a sample of blood, either unsorted or a sorted T cell fraction (not recorded which). Receptors were obtained from a human donor who was either an allogeneic HSCT recipient or a stem cell or donor lymphocyte infusion donor (not recorded which). It is not recorded whose cells these are; they may come from a transplant donor.

J is TRBJ2-1 and V is TRBV14; 8 positions match TRBD2. This CDR3 is built from 16 residues. CDR1 SGHDN and CDR2 FVKESK come from the germline V gene. V lost 7 bases to trimming and J lost 3 bases; unmatched junction nucleotides: 11. CDR3 protein: CASTLGRGGHYNEQFF. The CDR3 DNA reads as TGTGCCAGCACCCTGGGACGGGGGGGTCACTACAATGAGCAGTTCTTC.

The chain joins TRBV28 to TRBJ1-4, with D perhaps matching TRBD1 (5 bases). The V gene lost 6 bases and the J gene lost 8 bases, with 7 bases spanning the gap. The CDR3 spans 11 residues. Germline CDR1 and CDR2: MDHEN and SYDVKM. In DNA form, the CDR3 reads TGTGCCAGCAGAGGGGCCGAAAAACTGTTTTTT. This encodes CASRGAEKLFF.

The chain recombines TRBV24-1 with TRBJ2-5; the D is unclear. The germline V gene has CDR1 KGHDR and CDR2 SFDVKD. With 2 bases removed from V and 1 base from J, the gap between germline ends came to 7 bases. The CDR3 loop spans 14 amino acids. The CDR3 DNA is TGTGCCACCAGTGATTGGGCGGCCCAAGAGACCCAGTACTTC. This sequence encodes CATSDWAAQETQYF.

The CDR3 DNA follows: TGTGCCATCAGTGGATCTTCTGGCTACACCTTC. The encoded protein is CAISGSSGYTF. This chain connects TRBV10-3 to TRBJ1-2; D not certain. Germline values: CDR1 ENHRY, CDR2 SYGVKD. The CDR3 sequence is 11 residues long. The ends were cut back, 4 bases at V and 7 bases at J, with 7 bases in the middle.

The chain links TRBV7-2 to TRBJ2-5; D might be TRBD1 or TRBD2, each matching 5 bases. Germline V lookup: CDR1 SGHTA, CDR2 FQGNSA. Trimming removed 1 base from V and 2 bases from J, with 8 bases in between. The CDR3 covers 14 residues. CDR3 nucleotide sequence: TGTGCCAGCAGCTTAGGGGGGACGCAAGAGACCCAGTACTTC. Translated, it gives CASSLGGTQETQYF.

There are a few counts of this clonotype. J is TRBJ2-7 and V is TRBV29-1; no clear D gene. Germline V gene lookup returns CDR1 SQVTM and CDR2 ANQGSEA. V lost 3 bases and J 0 bases, leaving 9 bases between the germline ends. CDR3 size: 13 residues. The chain's CDR3 is CSVEVRRSYEQYF. CDR3 DNA sequence: TGCAGCGTTGAGGTGCGTCGCTCCTACGAGCAGTACTTC.

The chain recombines TRBV29-1 with TRBJ1-4; D possibly corresponds to TRBD1 (5 bases). The CDR3 length is 14 residues. Trimming removed 5 bases from V and 3 bases from J, with 13 bases in between. Germline V gene lookup returns CDR1 SQVTM and CDR2 ANQGSEA. The CDR3 here is CSVSGGSANEKLFF. DNA of the CDR3: TGCAGCGTTTCTGGGGGGAGCGCTAATGAAAAACTGTTTTTT.

This chain uses TRBV12-3 or TRBV12-4 with TRBJ1-6; D remains unclear. Trimming took off 3 bases at V and 7 bases at J, with 7 bases between the two ends. This CDR3 region has 13 residues. In DNA, the CDR3 is TGTGCCAGCAGTTTTACTGGCAATTCACCCCTCCACTTT. As protein: CASSFTGNSPLHF.

A few counts support this clonotype. This rearrangement joins TRBV5-1 to TRBJ2-1; tentative D call: TRBD2 (6 bases). The germline V gene encodes CDR1 SGHRS and CDR2 YFSETQ. This CDR3 has 16 residues. Trimming shortened V by 2 bases and J by 5 bases, and 17 bases separated the two germline ends. The CDR3 DNA reads TGCGCCAGCAGCTTACTAGCATCCCCAACCAACAATGAGCAGTTCTTC. Amino acids: CASSLLASPTNNEQFF.

V gene TRBV5-1 combines with J gene TRBJ2-1; D possibly corresponds to TRBD2 (6 bases). Trimming removed 5 bases from V and 2 bases from J, with 17 bases in between. Germline V gene data show CDR1 as SGHRS and CDR2 as YFSETQ. The length of the CDR3 is 16 residues. CDR3 bases: TGCGCCAGCAGGAAGAGGGACTCCGGCGCCTACAATGAGCAGTTCTTC. It translates to CASRKRDSGAYNEQFF.

This clonotype was found a few times. The CDR3 DNA reads TGTGCCACCTCTAAGGGTGGCAATTCACCCCTCCACTTT. Residues: CATSKGGNSPLHF. The chain has TRBV5-5 and TRBJ1-6; D ambiguous. The CDR3 spans 13 residues. The V gene lost 9 bases and the J gene lost 7 bases, with 14 bases spanning the gap. Germline CDR1 SGHKS, CDR2 YYEKEE (reference sequence). The full variable domain, in which reference TRBV5-5 and TRBJ1-6 provide the parts outside the CDR3, is DAGVTQSPTHLIKTRGQQVTLRCSPISGHKSVSWYQQVLGQGPQFIFQYYEKEERGRGNFPDRFSARQFPNYSSELNVNALLLGDSALYLCATSKGGNSPLHFGNGTRLTVT.

The chain is built from TRBV7-2 and TRBJ1-4; D is ambiguous. Germline-derived CDR1 and CDR2 are SGHTA and FQGNSA. This CDR3 is 13 amino acids long. The V end lost 1 base, the J end lost 8 bases, and 8 bases lay between the germline ends. CDR3 sequence reads: CASSLGLGEKLFF. In DNA, the CDR3 is TGTGCCAGCAGCTTAGGGTTGGGCGAAAAACTGTTTTTT.

The chain couples TRBV20-1 to TRBJ2-1; D not certain. Germline CDR1 reads DFQATT; CDR2 reads SNEGSKA (reference sequence). The CDR3 runs 14 residues. V was shortened by 2 bases and J by 0 bases, with 8 bases between the two germline ends. In DNA form, the CDR3 reads TGCAGTGCTAGAAGACCGAGCTCCTACAATGAGCAGTTCTTC. Protein sequence: CSARRPSSYNEQFF.

This clonotype was observed a few times. The rearrangement uses TRBV7-6 and TRBJ2-2, with D hard to call. The CDR3 runs 16 residues. V was cut by 0 bases and J by 3 bases, with 11 bases left in between. Germline CDR1 and CDR2: SGHVS and FNYEAQ. The CDR3 nucleotides read TGTGCCAGCAGCTTAGCTGCTATTGCGGACACCGGGGAGCTGTTTTTT. Translating it yields CASSLAAIADTGELFF.

Many counts were recorded for this clonotype. The V and J genes are TRBV7-9 and TRBJ1-1, with D possibly matching TRBD1 (5 bases). V shed 0 bases and J shed 0 bases, with 8 bases lying between them. This CDR3 has 15 amino acids. Germline V gene sequence: CDR1 SEHNR, CDR2 FQNEAQ (reference sequence). Here the CDR3 reads CASSLAEGMNTEAFF. CDR3 nucleotides: TGTGCCAGCAGCTTAGCAGAGGGGATGAACACTGAAGCTTTCTTT. The full variable domain, its missing parts supplied by reference TRBV7-9 and TRBJ1-1, is DTGVSQNPRHKITKRGQNVTFRCDPISEHNRLYWYRQTLGQGPEFLTYFQNEAQLEKSRLLSDRFSAERPKGSFSTLEIQRTEQGDSAMYLCASSLAEGMNTEAFFGQGTRLTVV.

J is TRBJ2-7 and V is TRBV10-3; D gene uncertain. CDR1 and CDR2 from the germline V gene are ENHRY and SYGVKD. V lost 10 bases and J lost 3, with 10 bases in between. The CDR3 length is 11 residues. DNA for the CDR3: TGTGCCACCGGTAGGATCTACGAGCAGTACTTC. It specifies CATGRIYEQYF.

This rearrangement joins TRBV25-1 to TRBJ1-4, with D unresolved. Trimming cost V 1 base and J 7 bases, with 16 bases left between them. CDR3 size: 16 residues. Germline V gene sequence: CDR1 MGHDK, CDR2 SYGVNS. CDR3 DNA: TGTGCCAGCAGTGAATGGGCGGGAGGGCGAGGTGAAAAACTGTTTTTT. As protein: CASSEWAGGRGEKLFF.

The chain carries TRBV27 and TRBJ1-1; D is perhaps TRBD1 (5 bases). V shed 0 bases and J shed 5 bases, with 13 bases lying between them. There are 15 residues in the CDR3. The germline V gene has CDR1 MNHEY and CDR2 SMNVEV (reference sequence). CDR3 loop: CASSLSTARGTEAFF. The CDR3 DNA reads as TGTGCCAGCAGTTTATCGACAGCAAGAGGGACTGAAGCTTTCTTT.

The gene calls are TRBV29-1 and TRBJ2-3, with 7 bases fitting TRBD1. This CDR3 is built from 13 residues. From germline, CDR1 is SQVTM and CDR2 ANQGSEA. In nucleotides, the CDR3 is TGCAGTGGTCGACAGGGTAGTAAAGATACGCAGTATTTT. Translated: CSGRQGSKDTQYF.

This rearrangement joins TRBV6-2 or TRBV6-3 to TRBJ1-1; no firm D call. V lost 6 bases and J lost 1, with 12 bases in between. This CDR3 region has 14 residues. Germline lookup yields CDR1 MNHEY and CDR2 SVGEGT. This chain's CDR3 is CASRERVTNTEAFF. For the CDR3, the DNA is TGTGCCAGCAGAGAAAGGGTTACGAACACTGAAGCTTTCTTT.

The chain combines TRBV12-3 or TRBV12-4 with TRBJ1-3, with D unclear. There are 11 residues in the CDR3. V dropped 3 bases and J dropped 7 bases, with 4 bases sitting between them. The CDR3 reads CASSFRNTIYF. The CDR3 region has the DNA TGTGCCAGCAGTTTTAGGAACACCATATATTTT.

This clonotype was seen a few times. The CDR3 DNA reads TGCAGCGCCGAGGACCATAATGAAAAACTGTTTTTT. Amino acids: CSAEDHNEKLFF. V is TRBV29-1 and J is TRBJ1-4; D is unclear. V lost 7 bases to trimming and J lost 4 bases, with 10 bases between them. Germline values: CDR1 SQVTM, CDR2 ANQGSEA. This CDR3 is built from 12 residues. Filled out from reference TRBV29-1 and TRBJ1-4, the complete variable domain reads SAVISQKPSRDICQRGTSLTIQCQVDSQVTMMFWYRQQPGQSLTLIATANQGSEATYESGFVIDKFPISRPNLTFSTLTVSNMSPEDSSIYLCSAEDHNEKLFFGSGTQLSVL.

The chain carries TRBV7-2 and TRBJ2-3; 12 bases fit TRBD2. After removal of 1 base from V and 4 bases from J, the junction contained 12 bases not matched to a gene. The germline V gene has CDR1 SGHTA and CDR2 FQGNSA. There are 19 residues in the CDR3. The CDR3 DNA reads as TGTGCCAGCAGCTTAGTTCCCCTAGCGGGGGGGCCGAGCGCAGATACGCAGTATTTT. Protein product: CASSLVPLAGGPSADTQYF.

This clonotype occurred a few times. The rearrangement uses TRBV29-1 and TRBJ1-2, with 7 bases lining up with TRBD1. There are 13 residues in the CDR3. The V gene end was trimmed by 4 bases and the J gene end by 5 bases; junction bases not matched to a gene: 7. The germline gives CDR1 SQVTM, CDR2 ANQGSEA. The CDR3 loop reads CSVAGTQGYGYTF. The CDR3, as DNA: TGCAGCGTTGCCGGGACACAGGGGTATGGCTACACCTTC.

The chain joins TRBV28 to TRBJ1-1; D unclear. The length of the CDR3 is 14 residues. Germline loops: CDR1 MDHEN, CDR2 SYDVKM. V was trimmed by 3 bases and J by 1 base, leaving 9 bases between them. Here the CDR3 DNA reads TGTGCCAGCAGTTTTTACGGACGGAACACTGAAGCTTTCTTT. Translating gives CASSFYGRNTEAFF.

This clonotype has just a few counts. The V and J genes are TRBV5-1 and TRBJ1-1; D is unclear. The CDR3 has 15 residues. Germline CDR1 reads SGHRS; CDR2 reads YFSETQ. Deletions cut 0 bases from V and 1 base from J, with 10 bases between. The CDR3 loop is CASSLGSGGNTEAFF. The DNA of the CDR3 is TGCGCCAGCAGCTTGGGTTCTGGAGGGAACACTGAAGCTTTCTTT.